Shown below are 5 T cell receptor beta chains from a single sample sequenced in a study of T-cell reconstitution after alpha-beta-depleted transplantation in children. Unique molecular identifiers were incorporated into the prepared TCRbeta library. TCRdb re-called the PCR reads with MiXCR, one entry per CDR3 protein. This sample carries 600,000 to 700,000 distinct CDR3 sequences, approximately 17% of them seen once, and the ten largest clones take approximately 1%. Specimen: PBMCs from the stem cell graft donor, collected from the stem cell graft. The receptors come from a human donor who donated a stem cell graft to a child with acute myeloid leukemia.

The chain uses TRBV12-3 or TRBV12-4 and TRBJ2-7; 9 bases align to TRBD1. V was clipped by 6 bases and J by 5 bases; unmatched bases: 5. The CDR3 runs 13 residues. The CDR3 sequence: CASRGDRADEQYF. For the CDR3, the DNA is TGTGCCAGCAGGGGGGACAGGGCGGACGAGCAGTACTTC.

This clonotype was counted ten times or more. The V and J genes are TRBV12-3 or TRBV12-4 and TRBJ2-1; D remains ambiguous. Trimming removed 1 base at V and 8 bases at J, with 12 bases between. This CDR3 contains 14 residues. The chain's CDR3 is CASSLGAENDEQFF. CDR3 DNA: TGTGCCAGCAGTTTAGGCGCGGAGAACGATGAGCAGTTCTTC.

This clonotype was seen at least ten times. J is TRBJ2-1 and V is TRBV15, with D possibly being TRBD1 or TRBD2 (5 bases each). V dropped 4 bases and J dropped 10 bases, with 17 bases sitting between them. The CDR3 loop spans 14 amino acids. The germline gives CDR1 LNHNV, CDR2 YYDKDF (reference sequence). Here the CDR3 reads CATSKDANRDEQFF. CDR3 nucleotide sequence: TGTGCCACCAGCAAGGACGCAAACCGGGACGAGCAGTTCTTC.

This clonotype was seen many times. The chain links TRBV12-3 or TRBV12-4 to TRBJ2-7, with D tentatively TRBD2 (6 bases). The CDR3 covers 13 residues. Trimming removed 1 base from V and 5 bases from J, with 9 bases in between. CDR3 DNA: TGTGCCAGCAGTTTAGGGGGGGAAAACGAGCAGTACTTC. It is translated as CASSLGGENEQYF.

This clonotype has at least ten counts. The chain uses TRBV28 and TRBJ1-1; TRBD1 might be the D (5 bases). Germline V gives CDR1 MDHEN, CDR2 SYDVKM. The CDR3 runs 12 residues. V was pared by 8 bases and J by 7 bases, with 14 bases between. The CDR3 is CASSPQAIEAFF. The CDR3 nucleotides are TGTGCCAGCTCCCCACAGGCAATTGAAGCTTTCTTT.